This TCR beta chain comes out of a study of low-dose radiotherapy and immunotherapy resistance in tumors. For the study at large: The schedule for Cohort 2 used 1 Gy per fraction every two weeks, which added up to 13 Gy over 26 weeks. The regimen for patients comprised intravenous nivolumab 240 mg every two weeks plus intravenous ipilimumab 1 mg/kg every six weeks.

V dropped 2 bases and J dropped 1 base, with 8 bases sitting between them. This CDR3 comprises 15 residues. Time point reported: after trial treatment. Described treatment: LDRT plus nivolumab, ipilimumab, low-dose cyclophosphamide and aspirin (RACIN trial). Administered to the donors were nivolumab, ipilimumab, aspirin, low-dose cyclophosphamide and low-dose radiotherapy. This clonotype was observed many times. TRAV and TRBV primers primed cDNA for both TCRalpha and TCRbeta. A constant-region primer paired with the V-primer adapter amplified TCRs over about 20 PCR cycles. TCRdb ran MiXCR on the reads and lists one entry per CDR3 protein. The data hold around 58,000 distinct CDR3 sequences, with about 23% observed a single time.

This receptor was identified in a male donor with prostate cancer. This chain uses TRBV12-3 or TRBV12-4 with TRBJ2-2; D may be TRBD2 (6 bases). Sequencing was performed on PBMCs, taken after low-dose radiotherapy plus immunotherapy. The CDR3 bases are TGTGCCAGCAGTTTAATTAGCGGGAACACCGGGGAGCTGTTTTTT. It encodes CASSLISGNTGELFF.